The clone carrying this T cell receptor beta chain was picked up a small number of times. The antigen remains unidentified. One end of the junction varies from germline; a read error may be responsible. The data belong to a study of human T cells and chemical hapten exposure. Overall study: Slight volume differences across pooled libraries mainly accounted for varying per-sample TCR yields.

Described time point: patch test 3, about 24 weeks after DPC sensitization. Treatment denoted: therapeutic diphenylcyclopropenone sensitization with weekly scalp DPC. Alopecia patients deemed DPC-suitable, aged 18 to 70, excluding pregnancy. The CDR3 totals 15 residues. CDR1 SSHAT and CDR2 FNYEAQ come from the germline V gene (reference sequence). Via MiXCR, TCRdb re-called the RACE reads, giving one row per CDR3 protein. The table has about 200,000 distinct CDR3 sequences, 24% seen once; the top ten hold 2% to 2.5%. General study points: Versus controls, significantly more large CDR3 similarity clusters arose from expanded TCRs.

This specimen consisted of whole blood, obtained in connection with sensitization to the hapten diphenylcyclopropenone (DPC). V usage is TRBV7-7 and J usage is TRBJ2-1; 7 positions agree with TRBD1. This sequence originates from a middle-aged woman with alopecia areata. Some clones in this sample may be carry-over from other donors' samples. CDR3 bases: TGTGCTAGCAGCTTATTCTCAGGGGGAAACAATGAGCAGTTCTTC. Amino acids: CASSLFSGGNNEQFF.